This TCR beta chain is from a study of blood T cell repertoires in COVID-19. Study as a whole: COVID-19 samples, acute and convalescent, were from the United States, Italy and Spain. The analysed material was cDNA or gDNA that came from T cells, B-cell-depleted T cells, or PBMCs.

Methods used by the authors: By means of reference gene primer amplification, nucleated cell counts were estimated. TCRdb's table, derived via immunoSEQ multiplex PCR, lists solely in-frame clones and lacks some. V and J calls and clone size are copied from that table; D and trimming were computed from the DNA. The table shows some 69,000 clones, with about four fifths occurring only once. CDR1 MDHEN and CDR2 SYDVKM come from the germline V gene. This CDR3 is built from 17 residues. The V segment lost 5 bases and the J segment 2 bases; nucleotides outside the gene matches: 10. The rearrangement joins TRBV28 to TRBJ1-3, with 9 bases lining up with TRBD1. The sample was peripheral blood. The receptor was isolated from a woman between 65 and 79 years old with acute or convalescent COVID-19. The CDR3 spells CASSITGTGRTGNTIYF. CDR3 DNA sequence: TGTGCCAGCAGTATTACCGGGACAGGGCGGACTGGAAACACCATATATTTT.